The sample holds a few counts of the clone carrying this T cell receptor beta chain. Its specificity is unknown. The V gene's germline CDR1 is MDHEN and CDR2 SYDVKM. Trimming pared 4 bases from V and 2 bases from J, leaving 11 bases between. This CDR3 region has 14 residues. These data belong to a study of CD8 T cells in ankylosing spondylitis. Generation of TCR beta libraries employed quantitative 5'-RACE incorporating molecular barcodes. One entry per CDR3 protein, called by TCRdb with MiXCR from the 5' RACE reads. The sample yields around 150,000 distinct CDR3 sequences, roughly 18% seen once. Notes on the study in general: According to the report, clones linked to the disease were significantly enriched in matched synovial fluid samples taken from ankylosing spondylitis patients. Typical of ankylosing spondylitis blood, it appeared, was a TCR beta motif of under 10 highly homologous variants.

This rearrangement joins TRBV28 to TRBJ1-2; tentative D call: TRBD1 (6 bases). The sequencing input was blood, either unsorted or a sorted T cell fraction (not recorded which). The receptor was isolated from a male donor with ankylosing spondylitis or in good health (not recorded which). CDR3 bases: TGTGCCAGCAGTTACGGGGGCGAGAACTATGGCTACACCTTC. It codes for CASSYGGENYGYTF.